This TCR beta chain derives from a study of blood T cells in healthy people across ages. Isolated PBMCs totaled at least 6.5 million in each sample. The extraction recovered at least 5 micrograms of total RNA per sample. Trimming cost V 2 bases and J 4 bases, with 14 bases left between them. The CDR3 runs 15 residues. This clonotype has a count of ten or more. Its antigen remains unknown. A second PCR of roughly 7 to 11 cycles used a sample-barcoded 5' primer and a J-beta primer mix. MiXCR was run by TCRdb on the 5' RACE reads, yielding one entry per CDR3 protein. Of about 640,000 distinct CDR3 sequences in the sample, 35% to 50% were seen once. Study results and caveats: Versus aged donors, long-lived donors had higher diversity and more naive CD4+ cells. Naive and antigen-experienced cells could not be conclusively compared, given unsorted PBMCs.

The chain links TRBV12-3 or TRBV12-4 to TRBJ2-5, with D tentatively TRBD2 (5 bases). This sequence was found in a man older than 75 in good health. Material: blood. Written as DNA, the CDR3 is TGTGCCAGCAGTTTACTCGGCCTCGAGGGAGAGACCCAGTACTTC. Its protein is CASSLLGLEGETQYF.